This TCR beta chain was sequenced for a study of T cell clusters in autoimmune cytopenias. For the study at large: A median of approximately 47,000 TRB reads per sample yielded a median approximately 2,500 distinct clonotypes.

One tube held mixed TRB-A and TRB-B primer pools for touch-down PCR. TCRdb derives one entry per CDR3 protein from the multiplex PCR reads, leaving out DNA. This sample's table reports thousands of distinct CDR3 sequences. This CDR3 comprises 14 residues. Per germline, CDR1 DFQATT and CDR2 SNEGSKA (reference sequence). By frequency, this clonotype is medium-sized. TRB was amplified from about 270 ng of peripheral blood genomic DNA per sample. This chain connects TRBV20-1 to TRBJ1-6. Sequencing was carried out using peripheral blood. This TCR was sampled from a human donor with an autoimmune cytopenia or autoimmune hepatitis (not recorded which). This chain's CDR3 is CSAQRGGENSPLHF.